This T cell receptor (beta chain) is drawn from a study of T-cell memory formation after mild COVID-19. Study-wide findings and caveats: Mainly in CM and EM were contracting CD4+ clones; CD8+ were in EMRA. Detection of some responders pre-infection suggested pre-existing cross-reactive memory T cells participated.

TCR alpha and TCR beta cDNA libraries carrying sample barcodes and UMIs came from 5'RACE with constant-segment primers. One entry per CDR3 protein, called by TCRdb with MiXCR from the 5' RACE reads. Among 250,000 to 400,000 distinct CDR3 sequences listed, approximately 15% were seen once. Germline V gene sequence: CDR1 KGHSH, CDR2 LQKENI. The CDR3 is 12 residues long. V lost 0 bases, J lost 4 bases, and 4 bases lay in between. On this clonotype itself: What it recognizes is unknown.

The sequencing sample was made of PBMCs or a T cell subset sorted from them (not recorded which). The receptor was isolated from a man between 18 and 35 years old who had mild COVID-19 (a few samples of this study predate the infection). Cell type and time point are not known. The chain uses TRBV18 and TRBJ2-7, with D uncertain. In DNA form, the CDR3 reads TGTGCCAGCTCACCACCAGGATACGAGCAGTACTTC. Protein product: CASSPPGYEQYF.